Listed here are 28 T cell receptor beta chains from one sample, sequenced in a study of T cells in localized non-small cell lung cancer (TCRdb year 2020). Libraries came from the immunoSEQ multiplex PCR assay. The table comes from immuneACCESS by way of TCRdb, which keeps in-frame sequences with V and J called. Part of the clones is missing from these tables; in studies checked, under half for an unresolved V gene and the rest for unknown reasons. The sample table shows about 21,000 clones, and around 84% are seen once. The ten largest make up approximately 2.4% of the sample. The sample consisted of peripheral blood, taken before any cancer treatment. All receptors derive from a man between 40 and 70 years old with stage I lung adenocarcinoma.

Here the CDR3 DNA reads TGTGCCACCAGTCGAGGGTCTTTAGCTTTCTTT. This translates into CATSRGSLAFF. The genes are TRBV15 and TRBJ1-1; D remains unclear. Germline V gives CDR1 LNHNV, CDR2 YYDKDF (reference sequence). CDR3 length: 11 residues. Trimming took 6 bases from V and 10 from J, leaving 12 bases between them.

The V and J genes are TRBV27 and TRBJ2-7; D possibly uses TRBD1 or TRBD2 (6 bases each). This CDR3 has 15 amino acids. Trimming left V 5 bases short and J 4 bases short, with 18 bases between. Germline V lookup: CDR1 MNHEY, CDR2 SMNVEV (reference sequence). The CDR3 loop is CASSPRGGRRYEQYF. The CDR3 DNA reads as TGTGCCAGCAGTCCGCGAGGGGGGCGTAGATACGAGCAGTACTTC.

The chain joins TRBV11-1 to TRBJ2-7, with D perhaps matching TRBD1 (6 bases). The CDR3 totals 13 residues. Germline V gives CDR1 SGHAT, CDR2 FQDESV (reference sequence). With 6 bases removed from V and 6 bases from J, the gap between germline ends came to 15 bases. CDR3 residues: CASRDRLGGEQYF. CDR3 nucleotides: TGTGCCAGCAGAGACAGGTTAGGTGGCGAGCAGTACTTC. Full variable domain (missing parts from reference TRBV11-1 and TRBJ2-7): EAEVAQSPRYKITEKSQAVAFWCDPISGHATLYWYRQILGQGPELLVQFQDESVVDDSQLPKDRFSAERLKGVDSTLKIQPAELGDSAMYLCASRDRLGGEQYFGPGTRLTVT.

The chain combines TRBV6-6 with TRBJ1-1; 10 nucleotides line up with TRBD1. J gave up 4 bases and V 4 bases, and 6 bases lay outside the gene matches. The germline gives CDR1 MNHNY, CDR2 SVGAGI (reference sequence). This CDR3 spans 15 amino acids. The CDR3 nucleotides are TGTGCCAGCAGTTTGTGGACAGGGGGGGCCACTGAAGCTTTCTTT. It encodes CASSLWTGGATEAFF.

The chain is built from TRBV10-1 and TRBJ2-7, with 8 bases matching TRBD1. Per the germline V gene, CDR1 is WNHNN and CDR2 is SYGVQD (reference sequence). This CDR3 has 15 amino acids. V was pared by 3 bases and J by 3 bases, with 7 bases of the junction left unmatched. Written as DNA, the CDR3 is TGCGCCAGCAGTGATGGGACAGGCGCCTACTACGAGCAGTACTTC. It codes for CASSDGTGAYYEQYF.

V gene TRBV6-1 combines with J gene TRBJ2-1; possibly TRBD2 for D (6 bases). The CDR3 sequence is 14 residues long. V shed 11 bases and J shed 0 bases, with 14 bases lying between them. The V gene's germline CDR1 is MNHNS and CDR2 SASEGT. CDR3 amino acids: CAGLRRGSYNEQFF. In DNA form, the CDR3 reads TGTGCCGGCTTAAGGCGGGGCTCCTACAATGAGCAGTTCTTC.

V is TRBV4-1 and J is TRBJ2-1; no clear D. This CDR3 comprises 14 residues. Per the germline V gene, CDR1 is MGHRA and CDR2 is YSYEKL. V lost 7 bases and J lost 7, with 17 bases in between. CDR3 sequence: CASNSPLLRNEQFF. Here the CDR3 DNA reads TGCGCCAGCAACTCCCCCCTCCTCAGAAATGAGCAGTTCTTC.

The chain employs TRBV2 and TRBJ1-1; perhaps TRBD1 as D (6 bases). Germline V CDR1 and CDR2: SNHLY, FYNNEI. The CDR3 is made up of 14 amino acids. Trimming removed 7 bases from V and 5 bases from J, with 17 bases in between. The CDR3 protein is CASKGGRLETEAFF. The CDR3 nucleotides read TGTGCCAGCAAGGGGGGACGGCTTGAGACTGAAGCTTTCTTT. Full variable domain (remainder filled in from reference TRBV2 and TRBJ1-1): EPEVTQTPSHQVTQMGQEVILRCVPISNHLYFYWYRQILGQKVEFLVSFYNNEISEKSEIFDDQFSVERPDGSNFTLKIRSTKLEDSAMYFCASKGGRLETEAFFGQGTRLTVV.

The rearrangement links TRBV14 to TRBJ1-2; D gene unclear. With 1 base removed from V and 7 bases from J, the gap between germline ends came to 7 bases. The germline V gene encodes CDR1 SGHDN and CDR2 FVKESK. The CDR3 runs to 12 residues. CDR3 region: CASSQGLFGYTF. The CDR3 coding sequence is TGTGCCAGCAGCCAAGGCCTCTTTGGCTACACCTTC.

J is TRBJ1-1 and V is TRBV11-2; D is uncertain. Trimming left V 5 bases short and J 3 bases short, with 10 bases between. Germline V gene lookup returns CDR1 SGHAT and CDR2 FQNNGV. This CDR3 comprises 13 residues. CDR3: CASSPMLDTEAFF. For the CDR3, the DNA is TGTGCCAGCAGCCCTATGCTGGACACTGAAGCTTTCTTT.

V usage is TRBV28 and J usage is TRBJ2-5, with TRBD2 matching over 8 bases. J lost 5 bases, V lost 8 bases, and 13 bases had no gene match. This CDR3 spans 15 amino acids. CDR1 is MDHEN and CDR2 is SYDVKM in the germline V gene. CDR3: CASGKIAGFRETQYF. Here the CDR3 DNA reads TGTGCCAGCGGGAAGATAGCGGGATTCAGGGAGACCCAGTACTTC.

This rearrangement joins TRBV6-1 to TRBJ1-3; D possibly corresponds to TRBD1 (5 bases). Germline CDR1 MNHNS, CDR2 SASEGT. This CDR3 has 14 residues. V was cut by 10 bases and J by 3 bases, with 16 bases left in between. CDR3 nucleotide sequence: TGTGCCACGACGGTGGGGACGGGTGGAAACACCATATATTTT. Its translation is CATTVGTGGNTIYF.

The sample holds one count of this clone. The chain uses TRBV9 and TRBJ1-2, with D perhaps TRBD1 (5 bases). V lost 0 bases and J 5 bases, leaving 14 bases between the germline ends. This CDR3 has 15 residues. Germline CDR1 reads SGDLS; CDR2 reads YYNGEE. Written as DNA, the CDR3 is TGTGCCAGCAGCGTAGGGGCAGGGAGGGAGTATGGCTACACCTTC. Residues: CASSVGAGREYGYTF.

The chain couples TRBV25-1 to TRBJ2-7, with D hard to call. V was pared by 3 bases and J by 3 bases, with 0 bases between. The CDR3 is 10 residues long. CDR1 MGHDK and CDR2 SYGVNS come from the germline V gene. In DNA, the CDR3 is TGTGCCAGCAGTGACTACGAGCAGTACTTC. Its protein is CASSDYEQYF.

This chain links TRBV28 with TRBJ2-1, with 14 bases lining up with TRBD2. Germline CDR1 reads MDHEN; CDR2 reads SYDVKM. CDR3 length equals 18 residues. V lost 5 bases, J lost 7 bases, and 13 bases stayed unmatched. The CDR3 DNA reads TGTGCCAGCAGTCATACCTCGGGACTAGCGGGAGTGGTTAATGAGCAGTTCTTC. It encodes CASSHTSGLAGVVNEQFF. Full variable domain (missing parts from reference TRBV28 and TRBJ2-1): DVKVTQSSRYLVKRTGEKVFLECVQDMDHENMFWYRQDPGLGLRLIYFSYDVKMKEKGDIPEGYSVSREKKERFSLILESASTNQTSMYLCASSHTSGLAGVVNEQFFGPGTRLTVL.

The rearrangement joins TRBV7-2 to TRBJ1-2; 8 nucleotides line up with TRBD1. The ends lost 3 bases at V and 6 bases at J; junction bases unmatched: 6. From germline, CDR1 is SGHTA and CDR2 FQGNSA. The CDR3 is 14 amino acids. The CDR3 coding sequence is TGTGCCAGCAGCTTCGGACAGGGTCTGGATGGCTACACCTTC. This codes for CASSFGQGLDGYTF.

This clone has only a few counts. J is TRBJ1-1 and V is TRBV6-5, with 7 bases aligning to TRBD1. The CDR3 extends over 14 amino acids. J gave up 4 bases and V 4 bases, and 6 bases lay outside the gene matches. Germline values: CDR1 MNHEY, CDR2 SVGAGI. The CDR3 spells CASSSRGGVTEAFF. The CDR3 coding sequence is TGTGCCAGCAGTTCCAGGGGGGGAGTCACTGAAGCTTTCTTT.

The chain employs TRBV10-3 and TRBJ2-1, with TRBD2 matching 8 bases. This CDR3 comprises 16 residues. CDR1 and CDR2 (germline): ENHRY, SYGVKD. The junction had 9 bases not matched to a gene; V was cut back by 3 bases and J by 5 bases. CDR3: CAISESSSGGDNEQFF. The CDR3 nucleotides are TGTGCCATCAGTGAAAGTTCCAGCGGGGGAGACAATGAGCAGTTCTTC.

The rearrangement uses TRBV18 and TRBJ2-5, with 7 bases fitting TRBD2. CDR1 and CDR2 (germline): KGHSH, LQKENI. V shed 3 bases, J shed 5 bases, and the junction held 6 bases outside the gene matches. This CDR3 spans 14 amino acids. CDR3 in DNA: TGTGCCAGCTCACCCTGGGGGGGATACGAGACCCAGTACTTC. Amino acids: CASSPWGGYETQYF.

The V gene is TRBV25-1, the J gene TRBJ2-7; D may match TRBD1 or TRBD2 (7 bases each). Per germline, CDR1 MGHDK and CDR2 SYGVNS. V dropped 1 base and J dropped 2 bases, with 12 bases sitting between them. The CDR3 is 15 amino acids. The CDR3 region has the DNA TGTGCCAGCAGTGAATCCCAGGGGGGGGCCTACGAGCAGTACTTC. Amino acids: CASSESQGGAYEQYF.

CDR3 in DNA: TGCGCCAGCAGCCAGACCGGGACGGCATCGAGCACCGGGGAGCTGTTTTTT. Protein sequence: CASSQTGTASSTGELFF. The chain uses TRBV4-3 and TRBJ2-2; either TRBD1 or TRBD2 may fit D (5 bases each). The CDR3 is 17 residues long. Per the germline V gene, CDR1 is LGHNA and CDR2 is YSLEER. Trimming removed 3 bases from V and 4 bases from J, with 18 bases in between.

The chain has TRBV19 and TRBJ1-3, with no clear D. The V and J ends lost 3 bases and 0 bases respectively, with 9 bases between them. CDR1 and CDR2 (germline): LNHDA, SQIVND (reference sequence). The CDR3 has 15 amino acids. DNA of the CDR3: TGTGCCAGTAGTATCGGGCAGCACTCTGGAAACACCATATATTTT. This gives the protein CASSIGQHSGNTIYF.

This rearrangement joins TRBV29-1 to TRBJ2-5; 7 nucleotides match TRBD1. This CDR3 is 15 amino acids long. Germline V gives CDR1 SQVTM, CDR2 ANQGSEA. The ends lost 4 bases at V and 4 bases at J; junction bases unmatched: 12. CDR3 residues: CSVVGGQVGGETQYF. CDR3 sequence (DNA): TGCAGCGTTGTAGGAGGACAGGTAGGGGGAGAGACCCAGTACTTC.

The CDR3, as DNA: TGCGCCAGCAGCTTCGAGGGATACGAGCAGTACTTC. Amino acids: CASSFEGYEQYF. The rearrangement joins TRBV5-1 to TRBJ2-7; TRBD2 is a possible D gene (5 bases). Germline V gives CDR1 SGHRS, CDR2 YFSETQ. Trimming pared 2 bases from V and 4 bases from J, leaving 7 bases between. The CDR3 runs 12 residues.

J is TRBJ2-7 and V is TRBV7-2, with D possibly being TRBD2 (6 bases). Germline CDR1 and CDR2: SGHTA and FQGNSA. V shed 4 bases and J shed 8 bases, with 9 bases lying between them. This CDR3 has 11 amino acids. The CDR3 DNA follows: TGTGCCAGCAGCTCCGGGACTCAGCAGTACTTC. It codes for CASSSGTQQYF.

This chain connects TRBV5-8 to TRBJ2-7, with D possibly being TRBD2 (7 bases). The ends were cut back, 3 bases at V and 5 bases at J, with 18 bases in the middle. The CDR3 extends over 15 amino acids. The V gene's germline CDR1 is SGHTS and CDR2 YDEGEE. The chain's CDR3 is CASSWGASGSHEQYF. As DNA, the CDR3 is TGTGCCAGCAGCTGGGGGGCTAGCGGAAGCCACGAGCAGTACTTC.

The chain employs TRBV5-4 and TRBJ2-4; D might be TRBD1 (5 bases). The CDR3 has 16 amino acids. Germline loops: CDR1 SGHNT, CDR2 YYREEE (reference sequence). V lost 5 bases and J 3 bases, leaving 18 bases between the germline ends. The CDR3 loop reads CASSQGTRGFKNIQYF. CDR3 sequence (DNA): TGTGCCAGCAGTCAGGGAACCCGCGGTTTCAAAAACATTCAGTACTTC.

CDR3 protein: CASSPGLAPDTQYF. CDR3 bases: TGTGCCAGCAGCCCCGGACTAGCGCCAGATACGCAGTATTTT. The chain links TRBV4-2 to TRBJ2-3; 9 positions agree with TRBD2. The CDR3 spans 14 residues. With 4 bases clipped from V and 4 bases from J, the junction kept 3 bases outside the gene matches. The V gene's germline CDR1 is LGHNA and CDR2 YNFKEQ.